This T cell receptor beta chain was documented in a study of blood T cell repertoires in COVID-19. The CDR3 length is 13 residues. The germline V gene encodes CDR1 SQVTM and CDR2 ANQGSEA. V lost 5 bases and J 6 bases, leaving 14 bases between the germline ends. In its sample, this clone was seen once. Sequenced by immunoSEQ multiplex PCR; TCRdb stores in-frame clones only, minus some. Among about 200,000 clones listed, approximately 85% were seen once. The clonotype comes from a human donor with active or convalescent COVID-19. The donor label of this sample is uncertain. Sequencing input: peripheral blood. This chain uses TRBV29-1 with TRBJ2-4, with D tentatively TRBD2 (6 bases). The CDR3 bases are TGCAGCGTTCCCTCCGGGAGCGCAAACATTCAGTACTTC. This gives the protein CSVPSGSANIQYF.